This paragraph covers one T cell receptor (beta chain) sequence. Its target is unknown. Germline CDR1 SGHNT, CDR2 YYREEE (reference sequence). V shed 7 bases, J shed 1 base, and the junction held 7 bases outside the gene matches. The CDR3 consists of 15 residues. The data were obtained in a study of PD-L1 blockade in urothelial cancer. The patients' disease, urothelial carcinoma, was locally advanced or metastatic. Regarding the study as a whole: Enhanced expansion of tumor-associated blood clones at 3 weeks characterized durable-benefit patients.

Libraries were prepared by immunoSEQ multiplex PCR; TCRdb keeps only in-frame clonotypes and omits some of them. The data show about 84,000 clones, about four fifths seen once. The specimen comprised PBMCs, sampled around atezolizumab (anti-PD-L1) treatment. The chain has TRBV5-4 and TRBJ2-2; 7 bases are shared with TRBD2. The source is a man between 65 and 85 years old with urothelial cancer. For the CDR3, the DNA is TGTGCCAGCCAAGGACGCGGGGGGAACACCGGGGAGCTGTTTTTT. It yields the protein CASQGRGGNTGELFF.